Listed here are 21 T cell receptor beta chains from one sample, sequenced in a study of CD8 T cells in Susac syndrome. Random hexamers were used to reverse transcribe the RNA input (roughly 0.5 to 1 ug). TCRdb ran MiXCR on the immunoSEQ multiplex PCR reads and lists one entry per CDR3 protein. Of around 190,000 distinct CDR3 sequences listed, around 95% are singletons. The sample consisted of CD8+ T cells from PBMCs. All receptors come from a human donor with multiple sclerosis.

This sequence joins TRBV11-3 and TRBJ2-2; 9 nucleotides line up with TRBD1. Germline V CDR1 and CDR2: SGHNT, YENEEA. V trimming: 4 bases; J trimming: 5 bases; junction bases outside the gene matches: 8. The CDR3 covers 16 residues. The CDR3 DNA is TGTGCCAGCAGCTCACACAGGGGGCGAGGGACCGGGGAGCTGTTTTTT. This translates into CASSSHRGRGTGELFF.

The chain carries TRBV3-1 and TRBJ2-1; 8 bases fit TRBD2. Losses at the gene ends were 0 bases for V and 5 bases for J; bases not matched to a gene: 9. The length of the CDR3 is 17 residues. CDR1 and CDR2 (germline): LGHDT, YNNKEL (reference sequence). Written as DNA, the CDR3 is TGTGCCAGCAGCCAAGACCCCCTTTTGCGGGGGGACAATGAGCAGTTCTTC. Amino acid sequence: CASSQDPLLRGDNEQFF.

This clonotype was recorded only once. The V call is TRBV29-1, the J call TRBJ2-2; possibly TRBD2 for D (6 bases). The germline V and J ends were trimmed by 5 bases and 6 bases, with 10 bases remaining between them. This CDR3 is 12 amino acids long. Germline V lookup: CDR1 SQVTM, CDR2 ANQGSEA. The CDR3 loop reads CSVPLAPGELFF. The DNA of the CDR3 is TGCAGCGTTCCCCTAGCGCCCGGGGAGCTGTTTTTT.

The chain combines TRBV9 with TRBJ1-2, with D possibly matching TRBD1 (6 bases). Deletions cut 3 bases from V and 8 bases from J, with 11 bases between. The CDR3 contains 12 residues. The germline V gene encodes CDR1 SGDLS and CDR2 YYNGEE. The CDR3 spells CASSARTEGYTF. The CDR3 DNA follows: TGTGCCAGCAGCGCGAGGACAGAGGGCTACACCTTC.

The chain has TRBV30 and TRBJ2-1; TRBD2 matches 7 bases. V was pared by 4 bases and J by 4 bases, with 7 bases of the junction left unmatched. The germline V gene has CDR1 GTSNPN and CDR2 SVGIG (reference sequence). This CDR3 region has 14 residues. The CDR3 DNA follows: TGTGCCTGGAACCGACTAGCAGGATACAATGAGCAGTTCTTC. This gives the protein CAWNRLAGYNEQFF.

The V call is TRBV7-9, the J call TRBJ2-2; D gene uncertain. The germline V gene has CDR1 SEHNR and CDR2 FQNEAQ (reference sequence). The length of the CDR3 is 15 residues. Trimming shortened V by 4 bases and J by 5 bases, and 14 bases separated the two germline ends. The CDR3 DNA is TGTGCCAGCAGCTCCCCCAACGCGGAAACCGGGGAGCTGTTTTTT. Protein product: CASSSPNAETGELFF.

This clonotype was found once. The gene calls are TRBV9 and TRBJ2-2, with TRBD2 identical over 15 bases. V lost 3 bases and J lost 5; bases outside the gene matches: 5. Germline V gives CDR1 SGDLS, CDR2 YYNGEE. The length of the CDR3 is 17 residues. CDR3 region: CASSDGTSGRRTGELFF. The DNA for the CDR3 is TGTGCCAGCAGCGACGGGACTAGCGGGAGGAGGACCGGGGAGCTGTTTTTT.

This rearrangement joins TRBV15 to TRBJ1-2; no firm D call. Germline V gene data show CDR1 as LNHNV and CDR2 as YYDKDF (reference sequence). The CDR3 consists of 15 residues. Between the trimmed V and J ends, which lost 3 bases and 4 bases, there was a span of 15 bases. Here the CDR3 reads CATSRTTGDFYGYTF. The CDR3 DNA sequence: TGTGCCACCAGCAGGACGACCGGGGATTTCTATGGCTACACCTTC.

The chain links TRBV20-1 to TRBJ2-5, with TRBD2 matching 14 bases. This CDR3 is 15 amino acids long. V lost 5 bases to trimming and J lost 4 bases; unmatched junction nucleotides: 6. Germline CDR1 reads DFQATT; CDR2 reads SNEGSKA (reference sequence). The CDR3 loop is CSAPPGLAGVETQYF. CDR3 coding DNA: TGCAGTGCTCCTCCGGGACTAGCGGGAGTAGAGACCCAGTACTTC.

The chain uses TRBV6-1 and TRBJ2-7; 9 bases are shared with TRBD1. The CDR3 runs 15 residues. The germline V gene has CDR1 MNHNS and CDR2 SASEGT. Losses at the gene ends were 5 bases for V and 0 bases for J; bases not matched to a gene: 5. The CDR3 is CASSRDRGVSYEQYF. DNA for the CDR3: TGTGCCAGCAGTAGAGACAGGGGGGTCTCCTACGAGCAGTACTTC.

V gene TRBV14 combines with J gene TRBJ1-2; possible D gene TRBD1, 5 bases. There are 13 residues in the CDR3. The germline gives CDR1 SGHDN, CDR2 FVKESK. V was clipped by 4 bases and J by 2 bases, with 8 bases between them. The CDR3 is CASSRRGNYGYTF. CDR3 DNA sequence: TGTGCCAGCAGCCGAAGGGGAAACTATGGCTACACCTTC. The full variable domain, rest sourced from reference TRBV14 and TRBJ1-2, is EAGVTQFPSHSVIEKGQTVTLRCDPISGHDNLYWYRRVMGKEIKFLLHFVKESKQDESGMPNNRFLAERTGGTYSTLKVQPAELEDSGVYFCASSRRGNYGYTFGSGTRLTVV.

The chain links TRBV4-2 to TRBJ1-5; TRBD1 is a possible D gene (5 bases). CDR1 and CDR2 from the germline V gene are LGHNA and YNFKEQ. The CDR3 runs to 12 residues. V lost 4 bases, J lost 7 bases, and 8 bases lay in between. CDR3 protein: CASSRTGQPQHF. In nucleotides, the CDR3 is TGTGCCAGCAGCCGAACAGGACAGCCCCAGCATTTT.

On this clonotype itself: The conserved closing phenylalanine or tryptophan is absent in this CDR3, likely reflecting a read error. V gene TRBV29-1 combines with J gene TRBJ1-2; D remains ambiguous. This CDR3 is 12 amino acids long. CDR1 and CDR2 from the germline V gene are SQVTM and ANQGSEA. V dropped 3 bases and J dropped 4 bases, with 9 bases sitting between them. The CDR3 DNA sequence: TGCAGCGTTGATTCTGGGAGCTATGGCTACACCCTC. Translating it yields CSVDSGSYGYTL.

This chain uses TRBV29-1 with TRBJ2-7, with D possibly being TRBD1 (5 bases). Germline CDR1 and CDR2: SQVTM and ANQGSEA. The CDR3 length is 14 residues. V lost 0 bases to trimming and J lost 3 bases, with 12 bases between them. The CDR3 spells CSVEDRVRGYEQYF. The CDR3 DNA is TGCAGCGTTGAAGACAGGGTAAGGGGCTACGAGCAGTACTTC.

The rearrangement joins TRBV6-1 to TRBJ2-5; TRBD1 matches 7 bases. The CDR3 spans 17 residues. Losses at the gene ends were 6 bases for V and 3 bases for J; bases not matched to a gene: 16. Germline CDR1 MNHNS, CDR2 SASEGT. The CDR3 is CASSEPPPGTDEETQYF. CDR3 in DNA: TGTGCCAGCAGCGAACCCCCGCCGGGGACAGATGAAGAGACCCAGTACTTC.

CDR3 sequence: CASSSPRSAYPGVEQYF. The CDR3 region has the DNA TGTGCCAGCAGTTCTCCCCGTAGCGCCTATCCCGGGGTCGAGCAGTACTTC. The chain combines TRBV28 with TRBJ2-7; a possible D gene is TRBD2 (5 bases). Germline V CDR1 and CDR2: MDHEN, SYDVKM. Between the trimmed V and J ends, which lost 4 bases and 6 bases, there was a span of 25 bases. CDR3 length equals 17 residues.

The chain links TRBV3-1 to TRBJ1-4, with a weak D call TRBD1 (6 bases). The CDR3 consists of 14 residues. V lost 4 bases to trimming and J lost 7 bases, with 13 bases between them. Germline V gives CDR1 LGHDT, CDR2 YNNKEL (reference sequence). CDR3 in amino acids: CASSPGALGEKLFF. The CDR3 DNA reads as TGTGCCAGCAGCCCGGGGGCTTTAGGTGAAAAACTGTTTTTT.

This clonotype appeared a single time. The chain links TRBV3-1 to TRBJ2-7; D possibly uses TRBD1 or TRBD2 (6 bases each). Per the germline V gene, CDR1 is LGHDT and CDR2 is YNNKEL (reference sequence). V shed 0 bases and J shed 3 bases, with 18 bases lying between them. This CDR3 contains 17 residues. The CDR3 coding sequence is TGTGCCAGCAGCCAAGATCCGCGTGGAGGGGGTAGCTACGAGCAGTACTTC. Translated: CASSQDPRGGGSYEQYF.

The chain employs TRBV5-6 and TRBJ2-7, with 8 bases that match TRBD2. CDR3 length: 12 residues. Looked up from germline, CDR1 is SGHDT and CDR2 is YYEEEE. V shed 5 bases and J 5 bases; nucleotides not matched to a gene: 3. The CDR3, as DNA: TGTGCCAGCAGTAGCGGGGTAGACGAGCAGTACTTC. Translation gives CASSSGVDEQYF.

The V call is TRBV13, the J call TRBJ2-7; TRBD2 is a possible D gene (6 bases). V was shortened by 4 bases and J by 5 bases, with 18 bases between the two germline ends. This CDR3 comprises 15 residues. Germline CDR1 is PRHDT and CDR2 is FYEKMQ (reference sequence). The CDR3 DNA is TGTGCCAGCAGCTCGGGGGTGATACGGGGGAACGAGCAGTACTTC. It is translated as CASSSGVIRGNEQYF.

J is TRBJ2-7 and V is TRBV5-1; D might be TRBD1 (6 bases). Trimming stripped 4 bases from V and 4 bases from J, with 15 bases between. CDR1 and CDR2 (germline): SGHRS, YFSETQ. This CDR3 spans 14 amino acids. In nucleotides, the CDR3 is TGCGCCAGCAGCCAGAGACAGGCCTCATACGAGCAGTACTTC. Protein: CASSQRQASYEQYF.